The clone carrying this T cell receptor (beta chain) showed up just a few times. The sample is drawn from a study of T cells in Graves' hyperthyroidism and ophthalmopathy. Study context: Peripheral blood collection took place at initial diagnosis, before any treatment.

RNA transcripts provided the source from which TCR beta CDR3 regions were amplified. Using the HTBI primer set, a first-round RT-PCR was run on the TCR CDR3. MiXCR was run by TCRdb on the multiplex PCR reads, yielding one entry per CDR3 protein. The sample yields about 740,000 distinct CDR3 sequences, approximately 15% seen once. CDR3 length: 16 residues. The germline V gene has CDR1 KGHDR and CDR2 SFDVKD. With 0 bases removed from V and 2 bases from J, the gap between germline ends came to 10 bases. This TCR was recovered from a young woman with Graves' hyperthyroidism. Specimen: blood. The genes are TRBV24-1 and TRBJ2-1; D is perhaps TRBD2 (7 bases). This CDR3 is CATSDLRGGAYNEQFF. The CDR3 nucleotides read TGTGCCACCAGTGATTTGAGGGGGGGGGCCTACAATGAGCAGTTCTTC.